At least ten counts were recorded for the clone carrying this TCR beta chain. Its target is not known. CDR1 LNHNV and CDR2 YYDKDF come from the germline V gene (reference sequence). The length of the CDR3 is 14 residues. Deletions cut 1 base from V and 7 bases from J, with 13 bases between. These data are taken from a study of spatial heterogeneity in lung cancer. Every TCR cDNA molecule bore its own unique molecular identifier. Using its own MiXCR run on the 5' RACE reads, TCRdb lists one record per CDR3 protein. The sample consists of nearly 25,000 distinct CDR3 sequences, 8.8% of them appearing once. Specified time point: sample taken at primary tumor resection. Without sorting, whole RNA was sequenced from tumor, nontumor lung or frozen PBMC. Overall study findings and caveats: Estimated TCR-seq coverage of tumor T cells was only approximately 7% for alpha chains. For beta chains, the corresponding estimate was roughly 12%. Within tumors, counts of expanded alpha and beta TCRs tracked tumor mutation counts.

The specimen comprised lung tumor tissue, sampled at surgery. The receptor was derived from a male donor with early-stage non-small cell lung cancer. The chain is built from TRBV15 and TRBJ1-1; D unresolved. The CDR3 loop is CATSRGQGQGEAFF. The CDR3 DNA reads as TGTGCCACCAGCAGAGGACAAGGGCAAGGTGAAGCTTTCTTT.